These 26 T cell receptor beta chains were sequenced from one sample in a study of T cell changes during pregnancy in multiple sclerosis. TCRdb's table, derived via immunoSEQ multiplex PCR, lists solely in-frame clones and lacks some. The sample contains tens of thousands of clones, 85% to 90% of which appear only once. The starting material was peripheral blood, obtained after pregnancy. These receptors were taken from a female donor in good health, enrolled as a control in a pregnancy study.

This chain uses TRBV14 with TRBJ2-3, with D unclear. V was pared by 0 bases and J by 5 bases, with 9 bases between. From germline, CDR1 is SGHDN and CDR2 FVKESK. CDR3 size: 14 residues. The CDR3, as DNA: TGTGCCAGCAGCCAAGATTGGGCCGGAGATACGCAGTATTTT. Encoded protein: CASSQDWAGDTQYF.

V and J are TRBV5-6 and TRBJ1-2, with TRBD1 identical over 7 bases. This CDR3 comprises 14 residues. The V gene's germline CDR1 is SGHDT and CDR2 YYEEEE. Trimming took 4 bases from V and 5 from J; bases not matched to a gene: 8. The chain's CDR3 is CASSAGQNFYGYTF. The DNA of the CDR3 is TGTGCCAGCAGCGCGGGACAGAACTTTTATGGCTACACCTTC.

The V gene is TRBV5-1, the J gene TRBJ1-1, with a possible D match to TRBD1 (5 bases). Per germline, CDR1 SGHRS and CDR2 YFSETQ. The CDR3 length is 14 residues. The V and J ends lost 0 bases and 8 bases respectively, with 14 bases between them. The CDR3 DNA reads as TGCGCCAGCAGCTTGGTAGGGGCCCGGGAGGAAGCTTTCTTT. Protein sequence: CASSLVGAREEAFF.

CDR3: CASSLGPQGTGNTIYF. In nucleotides, the CDR3 is TGCGCCAGCAGCTTGGGTCCCCAGGGAACTGGAAACACCATATATTTT. The chain employs TRBV5-1 and TRBJ1-3, with a weak D call TRBD1 (5 bases). V was clipped by 0 bases and J by 2 bases, with 12 bases between them. This CDR3 is built from 16 residues. The V gene's germline CDR1 is SGHRS and CDR2 YFSETQ. Based on the CDR3 plus reference TRBV5-1 and TRBJ1-3, the full variable domain is KAGVTQTPRYLIKTRGQQVTLSCSPISGHRSVSWYQQTPGQGLQFLFEYFSETQRNKGNFPGRFSGRQFSNSRSEMNVSTLELGDSALYLCASSLGPQGTGNTIYFGEGSWLTVV.

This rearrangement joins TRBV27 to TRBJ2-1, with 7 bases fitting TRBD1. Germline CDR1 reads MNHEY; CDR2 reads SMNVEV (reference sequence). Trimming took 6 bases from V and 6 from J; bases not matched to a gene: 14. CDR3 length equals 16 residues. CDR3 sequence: CASSPIVRGRGNEQFF. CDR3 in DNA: TGTGCCAGCAGCCCCATCGTGAGGGGGCGAGGCAATGAGCAGTTCTTC.

CDR3 in amino acids: CASSVVGGGSSNTEAFF. The CDR3 bases are TGTGCCAGCAGCGTAGTAGGGGGGGGCAGTTCGAACACTGAAGCTTTCTTT. The gene calls are TRBV9 and TRBJ1-1, with D perhaps TRBD1 (6 bases). V was pared by 0 bases and J by 1 base, with 16 bases between. CDR1 SGDLS and CDR2 YYNGEE come from the germline V gene. The CDR3 is made up of 17 amino acids.

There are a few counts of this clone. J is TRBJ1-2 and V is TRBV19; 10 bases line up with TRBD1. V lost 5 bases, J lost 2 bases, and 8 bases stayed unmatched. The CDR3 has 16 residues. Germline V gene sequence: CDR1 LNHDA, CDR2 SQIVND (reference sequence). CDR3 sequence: CASSPGTGATNYGYTF. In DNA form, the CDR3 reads TGTGCCAGTAGTCCAGGGACAGGGGCTACCAACTATGGCTACACCTTC. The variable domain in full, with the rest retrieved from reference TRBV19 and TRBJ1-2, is DGGITQSPKYLFRKEGQNVTLSCEQNLNHDAMYWYRQDPGQGLRLIYYSQIVNDFQKGDIAEGYSVSREKKESFPLTVTSAQKNPTAFYLCASSPGTGATNYGYTFGSGTRLTVV.

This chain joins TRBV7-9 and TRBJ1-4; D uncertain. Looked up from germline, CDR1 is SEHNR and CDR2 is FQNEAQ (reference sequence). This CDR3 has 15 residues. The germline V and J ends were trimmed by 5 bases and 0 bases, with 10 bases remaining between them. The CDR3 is CASSLVETTNEKLFF. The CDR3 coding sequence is TGTGCCAGCAGCCTGGTGGAGACAACTAATGAAAAACTGTTTTTT.

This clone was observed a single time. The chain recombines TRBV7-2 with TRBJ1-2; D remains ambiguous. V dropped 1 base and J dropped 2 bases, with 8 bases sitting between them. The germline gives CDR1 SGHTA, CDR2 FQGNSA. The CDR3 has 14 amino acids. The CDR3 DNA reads TGTGCCAGCAGCTTAGACTCGGGAAACTATGGCTACACCTTC. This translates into CASSLDSGNYGYTF.

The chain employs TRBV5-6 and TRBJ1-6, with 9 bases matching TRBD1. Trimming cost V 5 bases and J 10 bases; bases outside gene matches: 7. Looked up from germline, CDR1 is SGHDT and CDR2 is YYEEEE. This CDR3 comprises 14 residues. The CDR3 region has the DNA TGTGCCAGCAGACCGGACAGGGGTAGCTCACCCCTCCACTTT. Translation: CASRPDRGSSPLHF.

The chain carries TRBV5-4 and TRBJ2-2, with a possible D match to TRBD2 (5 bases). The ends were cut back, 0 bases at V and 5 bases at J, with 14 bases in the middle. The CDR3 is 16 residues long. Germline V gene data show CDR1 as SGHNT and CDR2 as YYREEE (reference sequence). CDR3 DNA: TGTGCCAGCAGCTTGGGGCTAGCCAATCCTACCGGGGAGCTGTTTTTT. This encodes CASSLGLANPTGELFF.

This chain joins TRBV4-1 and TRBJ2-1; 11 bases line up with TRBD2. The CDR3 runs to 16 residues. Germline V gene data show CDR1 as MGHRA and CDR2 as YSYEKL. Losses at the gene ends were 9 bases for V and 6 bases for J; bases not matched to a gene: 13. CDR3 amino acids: CASRNPGLADPNEQFF. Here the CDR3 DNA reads TGCGCCAGTAGAAATCCGGGACTAGCGGATCCCAATGAGCAGTTCTTC.

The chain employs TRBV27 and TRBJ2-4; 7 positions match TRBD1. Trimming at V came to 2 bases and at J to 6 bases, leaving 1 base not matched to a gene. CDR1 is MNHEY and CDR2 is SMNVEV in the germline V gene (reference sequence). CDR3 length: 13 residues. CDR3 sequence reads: CASSLTGVNIQYF. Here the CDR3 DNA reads TGTGCCAGCAGTTTAACAGGGGTAAACATTCAGTACTTC.

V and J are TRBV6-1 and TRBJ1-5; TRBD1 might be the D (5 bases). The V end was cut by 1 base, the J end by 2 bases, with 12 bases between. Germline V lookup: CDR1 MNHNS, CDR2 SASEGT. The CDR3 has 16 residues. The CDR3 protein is CASSEVGGGGNQPQHF. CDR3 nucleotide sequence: TGTGCCAGCAGTGAAGTCGGGGGAGGTGGCAATCAGCCCCAGCATTTT.

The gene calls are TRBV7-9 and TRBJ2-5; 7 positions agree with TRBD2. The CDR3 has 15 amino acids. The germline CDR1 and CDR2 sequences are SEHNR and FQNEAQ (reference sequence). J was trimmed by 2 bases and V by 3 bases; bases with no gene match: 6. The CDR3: CASSLREGMQETQYF. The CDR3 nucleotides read TGTGCCAGCAGCTTGAGGGAGGGGATGCAAGAGACCCAGTACTTC.

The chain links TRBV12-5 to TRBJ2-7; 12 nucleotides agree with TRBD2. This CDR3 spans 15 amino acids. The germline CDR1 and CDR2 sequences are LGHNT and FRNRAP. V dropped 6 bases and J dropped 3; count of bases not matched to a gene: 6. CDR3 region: CASGNGLAGYYEQYF. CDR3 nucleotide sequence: TGTGCTAGTGGAAACGGACTAGCGGGATACTACGAGCAGTACTTC. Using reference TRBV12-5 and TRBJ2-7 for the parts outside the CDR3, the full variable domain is DARVTQTPRHKVTEMGQEVTMRCQPILGHNTVFWYRQTMMQGLELLAYFRNRAPLDDSGMPKDRFSAEMPDATLATLKIQPSEPRDSAVYFCASGNGLAGYYEQYFGPGTRLTVT.

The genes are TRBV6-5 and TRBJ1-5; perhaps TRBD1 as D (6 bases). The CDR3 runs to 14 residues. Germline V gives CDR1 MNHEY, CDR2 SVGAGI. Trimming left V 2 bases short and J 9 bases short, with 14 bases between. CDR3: CASSYGGAGWPQHF. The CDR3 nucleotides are TGTGCCAGCAGTTACGGGGGCGCTGGTTGGCCCCAGCATTTT.

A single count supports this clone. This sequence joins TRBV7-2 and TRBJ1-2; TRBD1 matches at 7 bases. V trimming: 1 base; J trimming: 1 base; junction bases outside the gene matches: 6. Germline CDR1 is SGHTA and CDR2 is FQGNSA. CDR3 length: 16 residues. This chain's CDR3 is CASSLGGGAFNYGYTF. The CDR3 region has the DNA TGTGCCAGCAGCTTAGGAGGGGGCGCCTTTAACTATGGCTACACCTTC.

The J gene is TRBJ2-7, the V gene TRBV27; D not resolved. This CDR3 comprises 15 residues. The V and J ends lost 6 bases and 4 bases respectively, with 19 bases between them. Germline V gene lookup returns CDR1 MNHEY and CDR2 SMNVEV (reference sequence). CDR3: CASRPGTTSRYEQYF. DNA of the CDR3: TGTGCCAGCAGGCCAGGTACGACATCTCGGTACGAGCAGTACTTC.

The CDR3 sequence is CASSFGGSGVYNEQFF. In DNA, the CDR3 is TGTGCCAGCAGTTTCGGTGGTAGCGGAGTATACAATGAGCAGTTCTTC. The genes are TRBV27 and TRBJ2-1, with D possibly being TRBD2 (6 bases). Germline V gene lookup returns CDR1 MNHEY and CDR2 SMNVEV (reference sequence). CDR3 length equals 16 residues. Trimming shortened V by 3 bases and J by 4 bases, and 16 bases separated the two germline ends.

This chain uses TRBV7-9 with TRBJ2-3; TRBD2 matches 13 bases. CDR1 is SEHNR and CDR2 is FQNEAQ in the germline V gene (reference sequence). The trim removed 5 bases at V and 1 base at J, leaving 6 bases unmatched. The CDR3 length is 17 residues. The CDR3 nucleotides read TGTGCCAGCAGCCAGGGACTAGCGGGAACTCGCACAGATACGCAGTATTTT. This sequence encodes CASSQGLAGTRTDTQYF. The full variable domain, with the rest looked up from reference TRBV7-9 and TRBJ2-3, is DTGVSQNPRHKITKRGQNVTFRCDPISEHNRLYWYRQTLGQGPEFLTYFQNEAQLEKSRLLSDRFSAERPKGSFSTLEIQRTEQGDSAMYLCASSQGLAGTRTDTQYFGPGTRLTVL.

CDR3 nucleotide sequence: TGTGCCAGCAGTTTAAGGTCTGGGGCAGGGGGTATCACAGATACGCAGTATTTT. Amino acids: CASSLRSGAGGITDTQYF. The chain has TRBV27 and TRBJ2-3; 7 bases agree with TRBD1. The CDR3 extends over 18 amino acids. Germline values: CDR1 MNHEY, CDR2 SMNVEV (reference sequence). With 2 bases clipped from V and 2 bases from J, the junction kept 13 bases outside the gene matches.

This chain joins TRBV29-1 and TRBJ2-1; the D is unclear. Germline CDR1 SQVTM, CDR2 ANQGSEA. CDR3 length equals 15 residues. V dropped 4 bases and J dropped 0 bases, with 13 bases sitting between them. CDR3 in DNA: TGCAGCGTTGTGGGCGAAATGAGCTCCTACAATGAGCAGTTCTTC. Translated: CSVVGEMSSYNEQFF.

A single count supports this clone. The CDR3 bases are TGTGCCACTTGGGGGCAAGCGGCCTACAATGAGCAGTTCTTC. This gives the protein CATWGQAAYNEQFF. V gene TRBV5-4 combines with J gene TRBJ2-1; TRBD1 might be the D (6 bases). CDR3 length equals 14 residues. CDR1 and CDR2 (germline): SGHNT, YYREEE (reference sequence). With 9 bases removed from V and 2 bases from J, the gap between germline ends came to 15 bases.

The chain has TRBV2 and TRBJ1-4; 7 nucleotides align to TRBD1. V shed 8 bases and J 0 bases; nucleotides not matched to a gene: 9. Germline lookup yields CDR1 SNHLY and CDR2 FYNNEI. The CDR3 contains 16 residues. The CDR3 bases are TGTGCCAGCGATACAGGGGTCACCGCAACTAATGAAAAACTGTTTTTT. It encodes CASDTGVTATNEKLFF.

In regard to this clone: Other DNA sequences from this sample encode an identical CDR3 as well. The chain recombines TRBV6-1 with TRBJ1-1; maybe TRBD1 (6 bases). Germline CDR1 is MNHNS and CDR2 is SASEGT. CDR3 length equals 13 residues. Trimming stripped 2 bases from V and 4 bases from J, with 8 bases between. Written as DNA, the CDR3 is TGTGCCAGCAGTGAACAAGGGGGCACTGAAGCTTTCTTT. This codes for CASSEQGGTEAFF.